These 10 T cell receptor beta chains share one sample of origin, sequenced in a study of CD8 T cell repertoires and HIV-1 epitope variants. No antigen has been identified for these receptors. Libraries were prepared by immunoSEQ multiplex PCR; TCRdb keeps only in-frame clonotypes and omits some of them. The sample contains about 2,300 clones, under 75% of which appear only once. The source material was cultured CD8+ T cells derived from PBMCs. The receptor set was obtained from a male donor with HIV.

The chain employs TRBV7-3 and TRBJ1-1; perhaps TRBD1 as D (5 bases). The V end was cut by 0 bases, the J end by 5 bases, with 16 bases between. CDR3 size: 16 residues. The germline V gene encodes CDR1 SGHTA and CDR2 FQGTGA. The CDR3 nucleotides read TGTGCCAGCAGCTTAACCCCCCTTGGGGCCGGAACTGAAGCTTTCTTT. Its translation is CASSLTPLGAGTEAFF.

The rearrangement links TRBV6-6 to TRBJ2-3, with 7 bases identical to TRBD1. This CDR3 comprises 15 residues. Germline-derived CDR1 and CDR2 are MNHNY and SVGAGI (reference sequence). Unmatched junction bases numbered 7, after V lost 2 bases and J lost 5 bases. Written as DNA, the CDR3 is TGTGCCAGCAGTTACGATACAGGGGACAAAGATACGCAGTATTTT. This encodes CASSYDTGDKDTQYF.

This clone is large by share. This chain uses TRBV4-3 with TRBJ1-4; no clear D gene. V was pared by 0 bases and J by 0 bases, with 17 bases between. The CDR3 runs to 19 residues. Germline V gene data show CDR1 as LGHNA and CDR2 as YSLEER. The CDR3 DNA sequence: TGCGCCAGCAGCCAAGATTCAACGGGGAACATTGCAACTAATGAAAAACTGTTTTTT. This gives the protein CASSQDSTGNIATNEKLFF.

Concerning this clone: A junction boundary mismatches the germline segment, possibly from a read error. The chain carries TRBV28 and TRBJ1-1, with 8 bases fitting TRBD1. Germline loops: CDR1 MDHEN, CDR2 SYDVKM. CDR3 length: 17 residues. The CDR3 DNA sequence: TGTGCCATCAGTTCCCCCGTGACAGGGGTGATTTCCACTGAAGCTTTCTTT. Protein sequence: CAISSPVTGVISTEAFF.

The genes are TRBV28 and TRBJ2-7; perhaps TRBD2 as D (5 bases). This CDR3 is built from 14 residues. The germline V and J ends were trimmed by 3 bases and 11 bases, with 20 bases remaining between them. CDR1 is MDHEN and CDR2 is SYDVKM in the germline V gene. CDR3 residues: CASSLNELGPGKYF. Written as DNA, the CDR3 is TGTGCCAGCAGTTTGAACGAGTTGGGCCCCGGGAAGTACTTC.

V and J are TRBV5-4 and TRBJ1-1, with 7 nucleotides matching TRBD1. CDR1 and CDR2 (germline): SGHNT, YYREEE (reference sequence). The length of the CDR3 is 13 residues. Unmatched junction bases numbered 6, after V lost 5 bases and J lost 5 bases. This CDR3 is CASSFTGVTEAFF. In nucleotides, the CDR3 is TGTGCCAGCAGTTTTACAGGGGTGACTGAAGCTTTCTTT.

This clone was picked up one time. The chain couples TRBV4-2 to TRBJ2-7, with D unresolved. Germline V CDR1 and CDR2: LGHNA, YNFKEQ. The CDR3 sequence is 15 residues long. V dropped 1 base and J dropped 5 bases, with 15 bases sitting between them. The CDR3 nucleotides are TGTGCCAGCAGCCAAGTCTCAGGTCTCCACGACGAGCAGTACTTC. Encoded protein: CASSQVSGLHDEQYF.

The rearrangement uses TRBV27 and TRBJ2-1, with D perhaps matching TRBD1 (5 bases). Germline loops: CDR1 MNHEY, CDR2 SMNVEV (reference sequence). Trimming took 4 bases from V and 7 from J, leaving 8 bases between them. CDR3 length: 12 amino acids. CDR3 residues: CASSSGWNEQFF. In DNA, the CDR3 is TGTGCCAGCAGTTCAGGGTGGAATGAGCAGTTCTTC.

The J gene is TRBJ1-4, the V gene TRBV27; TRBD1 agrees at 8 bases. Unmatched junction bases numbered 8, after V lost 6 bases and J lost 5 bases. Looked up from germline, CDR1 is MNHEY and CDR2 is SMNVEV (reference sequence). This CDR3 comprises 15 residues. CDR3 sequence (DNA): TGTGCCAGCAGCCGGACAGGGCCTCAAAATGAAAAACTGTTTTTT. Translating gives CASSRTGPQNEKLFF.

The chain carries TRBV25-1 and TRBJ2-7; TRBD1 agrees at 9 bases. CDR1 MGHDK and CDR2 SYGVNS come from the germline V gene. This CDR3 has 17 amino acids. V trimming: 5 bases; J trimming: 2 bases; junction bases outside the gene matches: 13. CDR3 sequence reads: CASSSDRWDRETYEQYF. CDR3 in DNA: TGTGCCAGCAGTAGTGACCGATGGGACAGGGAAACCTACGAGCAGTACTTC.